This T cell receptor beta chain was sequenced in a study of T cell changes during pregnancy in multiple sclerosis (dated by TCRdb to the late 2010s). With respect to the entire study: In women with multiple sclerosis, the researchers looked at how the T cell repertoire shifted as pregnancy progressed.

Concerning this clone itself: Its target antigen remains unknown. No base qualities exist here, and no much larger clone lies one base off it.

Based on the germline V gene, the CDR1 and CDR2 sequences are MNHNS and SASEGT. From the cysteine up to the phenylalanine, the CDR3 has a length of 14 residues. Only the CDR3 part of the read is kept: 42 bases, read in frame from the first base. Ends trimmed: V by 10 bases, J by 5 bases; bases unmatched to a gene: 10. Library construction relied on the immunoSEQ multiplex PCR assay. Imported from immuneACCESS, the table was reduced by TCRdb to in-frame sequences with V and J called. These copies leave out some clones; in studies compared against another copy, an unresolved V gene accounts for under half, and the cause of the remainder is not known. The sample data list 50,000 to 65,000 clones, and about 85% of these were observed just once. The biggest ten clones account for about 0.4% of the sample.

This receptor was obtained from a female donor with multiple sclerosis, enrolled in a pregnancy study. Here the chain combines TRBV6-1 and TRBJ1-1, with 10 bases matching TRBD1. Sequenced here: CD4+ T cells from peripheral blood mononuclear cells, sampled in the third trimester of pregnancy. The nucleotide sequence is given as TGTGCCATATTTACCGGACAGGGGGAAACTGAAGCTTTCTTT. Protein translation: CAIFTGQGETEAFF.